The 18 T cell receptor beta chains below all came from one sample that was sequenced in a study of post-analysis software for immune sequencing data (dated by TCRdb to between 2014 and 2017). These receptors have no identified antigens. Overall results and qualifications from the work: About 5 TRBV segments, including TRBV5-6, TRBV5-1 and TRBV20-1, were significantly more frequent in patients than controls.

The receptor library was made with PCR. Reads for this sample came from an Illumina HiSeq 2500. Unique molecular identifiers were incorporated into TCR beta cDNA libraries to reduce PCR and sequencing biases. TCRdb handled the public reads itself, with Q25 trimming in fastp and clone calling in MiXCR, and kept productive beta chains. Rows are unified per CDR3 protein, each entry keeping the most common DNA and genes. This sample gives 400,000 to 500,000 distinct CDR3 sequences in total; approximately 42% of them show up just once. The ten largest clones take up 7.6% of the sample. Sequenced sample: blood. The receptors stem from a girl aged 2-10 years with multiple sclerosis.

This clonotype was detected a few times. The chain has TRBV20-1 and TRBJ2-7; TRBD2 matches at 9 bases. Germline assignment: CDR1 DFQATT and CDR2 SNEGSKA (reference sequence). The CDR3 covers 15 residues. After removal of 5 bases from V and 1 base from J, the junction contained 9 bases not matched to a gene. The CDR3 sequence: CSAALSSGRSYEQYF. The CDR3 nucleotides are TGCAGTGCTGCACTTTCCAGCGGGAGGTCCTACGAGCAGTACTTC.

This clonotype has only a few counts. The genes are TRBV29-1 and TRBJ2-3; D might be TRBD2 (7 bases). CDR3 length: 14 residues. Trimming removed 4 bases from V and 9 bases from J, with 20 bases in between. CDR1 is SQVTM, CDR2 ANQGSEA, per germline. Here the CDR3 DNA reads TGCAGCGTTGTGGGGGGAGCGGGACAAGACACGCAGTATTTT. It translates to CSVVGGAGQDTQYF.

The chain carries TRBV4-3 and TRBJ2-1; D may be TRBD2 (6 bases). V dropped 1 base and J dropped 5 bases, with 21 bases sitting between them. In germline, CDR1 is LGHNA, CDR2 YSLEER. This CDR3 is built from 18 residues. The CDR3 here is CASSQAPFHTGVDNEQFF. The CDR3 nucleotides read TGCGCCAGCAGCCAAGCTCCCTTCCACACGGGAGTGGACAATGAGCAGTTCTTC.

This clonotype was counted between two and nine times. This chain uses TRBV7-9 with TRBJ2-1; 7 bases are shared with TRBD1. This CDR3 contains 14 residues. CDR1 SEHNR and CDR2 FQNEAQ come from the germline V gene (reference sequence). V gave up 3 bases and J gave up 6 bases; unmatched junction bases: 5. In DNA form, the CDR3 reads TGTGCCAGCAGCTTCTACAGGGGATTCAATGAGCAGTTCTTC. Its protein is CASSFYRGFNEQFF.

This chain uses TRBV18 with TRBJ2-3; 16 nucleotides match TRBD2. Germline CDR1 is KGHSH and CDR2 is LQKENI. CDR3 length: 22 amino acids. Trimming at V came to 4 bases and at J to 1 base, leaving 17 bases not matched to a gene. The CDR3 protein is CASSLRRPGTSGRAEGTDTQYF. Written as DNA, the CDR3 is TGTGCCAGCTCACTCCGACGACCCGGGACTAGCGGGAGGGCCGAAGGCACAGATACGCAGTATTTT.

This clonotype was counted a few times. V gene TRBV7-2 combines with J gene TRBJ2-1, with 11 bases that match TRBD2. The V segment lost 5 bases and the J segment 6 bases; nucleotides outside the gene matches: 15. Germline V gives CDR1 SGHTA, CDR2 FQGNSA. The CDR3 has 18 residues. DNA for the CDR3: TGTGCCAGCAGCCCTATTCGGCTAGCGGGAGGTGGCCGCAATGAGCAGTTCTTC. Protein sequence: CASSPIRLAGGGRNEQFF.

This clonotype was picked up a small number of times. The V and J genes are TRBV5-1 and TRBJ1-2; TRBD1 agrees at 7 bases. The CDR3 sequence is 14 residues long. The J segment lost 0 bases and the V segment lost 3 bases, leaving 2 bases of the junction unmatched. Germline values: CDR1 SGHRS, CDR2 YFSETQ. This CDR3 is CASSWDSANYGYTF. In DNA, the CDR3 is TGCGCCAGCAGCTGGGACAGCGCTAACTATGGCTACACCTTC.

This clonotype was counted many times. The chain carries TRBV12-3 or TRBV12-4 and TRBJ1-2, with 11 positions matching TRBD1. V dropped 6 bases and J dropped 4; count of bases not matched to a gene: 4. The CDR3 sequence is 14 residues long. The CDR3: CASRPGTGGYGYTF. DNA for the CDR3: TGTGCCAGCAGACCCGGGACAGGGGGCTATGGCTACACCTTC.

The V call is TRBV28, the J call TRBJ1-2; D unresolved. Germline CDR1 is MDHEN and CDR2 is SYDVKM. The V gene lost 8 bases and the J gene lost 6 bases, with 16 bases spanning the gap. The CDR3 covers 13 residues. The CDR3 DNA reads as TGTGCCAGCCAGTTCCGACCCATAGATGGCTACACCTTC. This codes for CASQFRPIDGYTF.

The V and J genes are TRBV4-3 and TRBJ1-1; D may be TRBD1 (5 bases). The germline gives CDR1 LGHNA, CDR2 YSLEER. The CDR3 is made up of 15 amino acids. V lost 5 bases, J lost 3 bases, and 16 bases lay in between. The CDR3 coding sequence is TGCGCCAGCAGCAGATCGGATGCAGGGTACACTGAAGCTTTCTTT. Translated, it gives CASSRSDAGYTEAFF.

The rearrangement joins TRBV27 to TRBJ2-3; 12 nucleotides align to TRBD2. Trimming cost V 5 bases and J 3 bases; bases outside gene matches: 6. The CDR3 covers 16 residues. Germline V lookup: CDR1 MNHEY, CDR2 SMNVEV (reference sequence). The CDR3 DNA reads TGTGCCAGCAGTATGCTGACTAGCGGGGGAACAGATACGCAGTATTTT. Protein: CASSMLTSGGTDTQYF.

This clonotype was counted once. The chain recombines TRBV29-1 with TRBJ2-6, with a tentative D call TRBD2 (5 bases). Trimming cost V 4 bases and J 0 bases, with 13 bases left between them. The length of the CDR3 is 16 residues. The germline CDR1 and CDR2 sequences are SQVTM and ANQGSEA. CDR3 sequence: CSVGRRASSGANVLTF. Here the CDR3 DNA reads TGCAGCGTTGGAAGGCGGGCGAGCTCTGGGGCCAACGTCCTGACTTTC.

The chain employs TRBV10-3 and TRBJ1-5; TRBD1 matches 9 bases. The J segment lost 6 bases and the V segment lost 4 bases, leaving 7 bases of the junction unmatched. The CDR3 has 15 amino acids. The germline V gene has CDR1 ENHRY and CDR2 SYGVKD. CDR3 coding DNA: TGTGCCATCAGTGCCGGGGCGGGACAGGGTCAGCCCCAGCATTTT. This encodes CAISAGAGQGQPQHF.

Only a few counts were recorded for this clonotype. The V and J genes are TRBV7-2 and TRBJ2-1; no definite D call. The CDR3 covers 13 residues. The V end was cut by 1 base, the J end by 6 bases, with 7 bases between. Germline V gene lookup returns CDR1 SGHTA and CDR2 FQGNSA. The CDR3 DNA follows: TGTGCCAGCAGCTTAGTGCAGGTCAATGAGCAGTTCTTC. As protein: CASSLVQVNEQFF. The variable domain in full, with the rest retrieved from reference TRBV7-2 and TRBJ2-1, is GAGVSQSPSNKVTEKGKDVELRCDPISGHTALYWYRQSLGQGLEFLIYFQGNSAPDKSGLPSDRFSAERTGGSVSTLTIQRTQQEDSAVYLCASSLVQVNEQFFGPGTRLTVL.

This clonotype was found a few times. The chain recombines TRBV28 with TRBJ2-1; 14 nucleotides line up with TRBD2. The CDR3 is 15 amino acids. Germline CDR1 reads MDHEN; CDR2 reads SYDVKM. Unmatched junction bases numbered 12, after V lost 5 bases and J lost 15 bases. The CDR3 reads CASSPTSGRAYEGFF. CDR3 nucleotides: TGTGCCAGCAGTCCGACTAGCGGGAGGGCATACGAAGGGTTCTTC.

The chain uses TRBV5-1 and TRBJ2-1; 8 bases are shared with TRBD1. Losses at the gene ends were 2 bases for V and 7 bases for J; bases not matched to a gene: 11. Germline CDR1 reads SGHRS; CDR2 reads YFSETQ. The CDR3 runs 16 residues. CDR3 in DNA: TGCGCCAGCAGCTTCCTACCGGGACAGGCGCGTAATGAGCAGTTCTTC. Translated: CASSFLPGQARNEQFF.

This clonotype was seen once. The CDR3 loop reads CASSLGWGKGAPRTTNEKLFF. DNA of the CDR3: TGCGCCAGCAGCTTGGGGTGGGGGAAGGGCGCCCCACGGACAACTAATGAAAAACTGTTTTTT. V is TRBV5-1 and J is TRBJ1-4; weak D call: TRBD1 (5 bases). The CDR3 loop spans 21 amino acids. The V end lost 0 bases, the J end lost 0 bases, and 24 bases lay between the germline ends. The V gene's germline CDR1 is SGHRS and CDR2 YFSETQ. The variable domain in full, with the rest retrieved from reference TRBV5-1 and TRBJ1-4, is KAGVTQTPRYLIKTRGQQVTLSCSPISGHRSVSWYQQTPGQGLQFLFEYFSETQRNKGNFPGRFSGRQFSNSRSEMNVSTLELGDSALYLCASSLGWGKGAPRTTNEKLFFGSGTQLSVL.

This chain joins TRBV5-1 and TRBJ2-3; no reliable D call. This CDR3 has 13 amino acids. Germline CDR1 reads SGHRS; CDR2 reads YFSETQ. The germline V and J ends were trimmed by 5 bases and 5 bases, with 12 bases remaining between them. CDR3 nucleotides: TGCGCCAGCAGGGAGTGGGCTGGAGATACGCAGTATTTT. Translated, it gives CASREWAGDTQYF.